The TCR beta chain described here comes from a study of blood T cells in healthy people across ages. For the second PCR, which ran for about 7 to 11 cycles, a sample-barcoded 5' primer and a J-beta primer mix were used. Individual samples furnished no less than 2.5 million CDR3-containing paired-end reads apiece. TCRdb re-analysed the 5' RACE reads in MiXCR, keeping a single row per CDR3 protein. The repertoire includes about 840,000 distinct CDR3 sequences, about 29% of them detected once, and 10% to 13% sits in the top ten. The J segment lost 8 bases and the V segment lost 4 bases, leaving 4 bases of the junction unmatched. CDR1 is SGHTA and CDR2 is FQGNSA in the germline V gene. The CDR3 extends over 13 amino acids. The sample, approximately 10 milliliters of peripheral blood, was drawn from each donor. The same data also contributed to another study, on T cells of mothers and their children.

The chain uses TRBV7-2 and TRBJ1-4; 7 nucleotides agree with TRBD1. This receptor was taken from a woman between 40 and 55 years old in good health. Sequences were obtained from blood. The CDR3 sequence is CASSSRQGEKLFF. CDR3 DNA sequence: TGTGCCAGCAGCTCTAGACAGGGAGAAAAACTGTTTTTT.